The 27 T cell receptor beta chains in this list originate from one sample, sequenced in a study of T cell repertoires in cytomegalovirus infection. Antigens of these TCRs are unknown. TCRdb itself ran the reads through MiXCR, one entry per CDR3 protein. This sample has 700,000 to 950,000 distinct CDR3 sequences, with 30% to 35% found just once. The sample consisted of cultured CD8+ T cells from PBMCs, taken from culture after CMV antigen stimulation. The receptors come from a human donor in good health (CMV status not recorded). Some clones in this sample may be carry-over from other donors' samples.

The DNA of the CDR3 is TGTGCCAGCAAAGGACAACCGCTCGTCTACACCTTC. It translates to CASKGQPLVYTF. J is TRBJ1-2 and V is TRBV27, with TRBD1 as a possible D gene (5 bases). The CDR3 totals 12 residues. Trimming took off 7 bases at V and 10 bases at J, with 16 bases between the two ends. Germline CDR1 reads MNHEY; CDR2 reads SMNVEV (reference sequence).

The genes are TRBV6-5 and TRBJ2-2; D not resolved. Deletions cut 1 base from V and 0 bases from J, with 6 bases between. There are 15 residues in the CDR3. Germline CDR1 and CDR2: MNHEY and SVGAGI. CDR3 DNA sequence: TGTGCCAGCAGTTACTTACCGACGAACACCGGGGAGCTGTTTTTT. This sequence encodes CASSYLPTNTGELFF.

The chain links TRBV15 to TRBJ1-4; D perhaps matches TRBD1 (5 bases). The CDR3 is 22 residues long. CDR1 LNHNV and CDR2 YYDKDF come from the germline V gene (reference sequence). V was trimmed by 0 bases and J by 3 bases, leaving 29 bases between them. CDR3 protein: CATSREVAEAIDERGANEKLFF. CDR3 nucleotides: TGTGCCACCAGCAGAGAAGTAGCAGAAGCTATAGACGAGCGGGGGGCTAATGAAAAACTGTTTTTT.

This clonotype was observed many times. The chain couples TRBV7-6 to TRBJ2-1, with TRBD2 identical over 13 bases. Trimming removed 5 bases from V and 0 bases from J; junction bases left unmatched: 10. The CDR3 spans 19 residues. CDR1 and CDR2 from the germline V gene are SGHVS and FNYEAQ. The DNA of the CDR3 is TGTGCCAGCAGCGTTAGACTAGCGGGGGGACTTAGCTCCTACAATGAGCAGTTCTTC. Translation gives CASSVRLAGGLSSYNEQFF. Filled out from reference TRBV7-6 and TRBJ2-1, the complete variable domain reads GAGVSQSPRYKVTKRGQDVALRCDPISGHVSLYWYRQALGQGPEFLTYFNYEAQQDKSGLPNDRFSAERPEGSISTLTIQRTEQRDSAMYRCASSVRLAGGLSSYNEQFFGPGTRLTVL.

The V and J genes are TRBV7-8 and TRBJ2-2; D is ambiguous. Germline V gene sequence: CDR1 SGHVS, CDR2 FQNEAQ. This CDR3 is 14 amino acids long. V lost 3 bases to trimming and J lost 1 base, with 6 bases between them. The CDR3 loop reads CASSFRRNTGELFF. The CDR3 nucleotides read TGTGCCAGCAGCTTCCGGAGGAACACCGGGGAGCTGTTTTTT.

The CDR3 nucleotides read TGCAGTGCTAGGCTTACAGGGGGTCCGTTTCAGCCCCAGCATTTT. It codes for CSARLTGGPFQPQHF. This rearrangement joins TRBV20-1 to TRBJ1-5; 8 nucleotides agree with TRBD1. CDR3 length: 15 amino acids. Germline V CDR1 and CDR2: DFQATT, SNEGSKA (reference sequence). V lost 3 bases to trimming and J lost 6 bases; unmatched junction nucleotides: 10.

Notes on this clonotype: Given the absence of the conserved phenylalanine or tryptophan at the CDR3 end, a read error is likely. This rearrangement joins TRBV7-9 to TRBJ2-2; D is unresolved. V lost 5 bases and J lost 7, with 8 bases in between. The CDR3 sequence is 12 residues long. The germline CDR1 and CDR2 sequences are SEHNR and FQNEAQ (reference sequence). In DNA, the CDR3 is TGTGCCAGCAGCCAGATGAACGGGGAGCTGTTTTGT. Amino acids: CASSQMNGELFC.

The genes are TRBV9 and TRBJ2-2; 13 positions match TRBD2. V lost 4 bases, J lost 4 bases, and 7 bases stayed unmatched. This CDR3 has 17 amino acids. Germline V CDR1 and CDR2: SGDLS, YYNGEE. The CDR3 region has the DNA TGTGCCAGCAGCCGGACTAGCGGGGGCAGGGGCACCGGGGAGCTGTTTTTT. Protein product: CASSRTSGGRGTGELFF.

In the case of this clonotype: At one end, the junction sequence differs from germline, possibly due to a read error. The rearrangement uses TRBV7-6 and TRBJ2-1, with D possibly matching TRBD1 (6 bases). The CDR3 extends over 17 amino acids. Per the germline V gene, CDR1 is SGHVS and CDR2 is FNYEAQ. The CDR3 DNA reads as TGTGCTAGCAGCTTAGCCGTGGGACATTCCTCCTACAATGAGCAGTTCTTC. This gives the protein CASSLAVGHSSYNEQFF.

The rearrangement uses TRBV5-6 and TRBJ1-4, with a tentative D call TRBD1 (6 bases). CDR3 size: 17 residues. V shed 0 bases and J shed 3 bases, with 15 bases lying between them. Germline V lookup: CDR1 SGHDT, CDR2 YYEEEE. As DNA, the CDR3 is TGTGCCAGCAGCTTGGATGGCCTGGGGGCGGCTAATGAAAAACTGTTTTTT. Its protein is CASSLDGLGAANEKLFF.

The CDR3 loop reads CASSFKGEVETQYF. The CDR3 region has the DNA TGTGCCAGCAGCTTCAAGGGGGAGGTAGAGACCCAGTACTTC. The gene calls are TRBV5-4 and TRBJ2-5, with D tentatively TRBD1 or TRBD2 (6 bases each). This CDR3 is 14 amino acids long. CDR1 is SGHNT, CDR2 YYREEE, per germline (reference sequence). Between the trimmed V and J ends, which lost 2 bases and 4 bases, there was a span of 12 bases.

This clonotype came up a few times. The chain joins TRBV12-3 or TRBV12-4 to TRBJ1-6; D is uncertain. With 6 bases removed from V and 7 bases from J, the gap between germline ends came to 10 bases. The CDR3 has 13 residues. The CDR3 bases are TGTGCCAGCAGGTCGGGTAGGAATTCACCCCTCCACTTT. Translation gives CASRSGRNSPLHF.

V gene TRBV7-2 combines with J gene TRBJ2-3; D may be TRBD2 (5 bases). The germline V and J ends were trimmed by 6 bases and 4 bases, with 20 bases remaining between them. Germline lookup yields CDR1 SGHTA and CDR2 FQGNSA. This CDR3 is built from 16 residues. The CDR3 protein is CASRLRAGGLADTQYF. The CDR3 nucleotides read TGTGCCAGCAGACTAAGGGCGGGCGGATTGGCAGATACGCAGTATTTT.

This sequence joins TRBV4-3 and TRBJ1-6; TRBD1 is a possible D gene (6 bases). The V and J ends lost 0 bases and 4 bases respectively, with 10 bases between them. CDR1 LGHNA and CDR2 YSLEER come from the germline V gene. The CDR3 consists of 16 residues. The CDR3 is CASSQEGRGYNSPLHF. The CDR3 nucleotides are TGCGCCAGCAGCCAAGAGGGAAGGGGGTATAATTCACCCCTCCACTTT.

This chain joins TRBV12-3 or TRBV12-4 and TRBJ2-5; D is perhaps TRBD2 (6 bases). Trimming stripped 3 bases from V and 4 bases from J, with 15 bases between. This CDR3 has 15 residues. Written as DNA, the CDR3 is TGTGCCAGCAGTTTTCGGCGGGGCGCAACAGAGACCCAGTACTTC. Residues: CASSFRRGATETQYF.

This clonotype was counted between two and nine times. The CDR3 spells CASSVLRTANTGELFF. The CDR3 nucleotides read TGTGCCAGCAGCGTACTTCGGACGGCGAACACCGGGGAGCTGTTTTTT. The chain employs TRBV9 and TRBJ2-2; unclear D gene. The CDR3 runs 16 residues. The germline CDR1 and CDR2 sequences are SGDLS and YYNGEE. V lost 1 base, J lost 0 bases, and 10 bases lay in between. The variable domain in full, with the rest retrieved from reference TRBV9 and TRBJ2-2, is DSGVTQTPKHLITATGQRVTLRCSPRSGDLSVYWYQQSLDQGLQFLIQYYNGEERAKGNILERFSAQQFPDLHSELNLSSLELGDSALYFCASSVLRTANTGELFFGEGSRLTVL.

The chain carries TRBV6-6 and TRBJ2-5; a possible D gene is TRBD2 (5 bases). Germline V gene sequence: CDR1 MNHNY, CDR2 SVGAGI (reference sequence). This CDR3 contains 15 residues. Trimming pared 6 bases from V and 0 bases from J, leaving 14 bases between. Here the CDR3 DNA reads TGTGCCAGCAGGCCCTTGGAGGAGTACCAAGAGACCCAGTACTTC. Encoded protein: CASRPLEEYQETQYF.

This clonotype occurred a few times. The CDR3 sequence: CASSLATGHSGNQPQHF. As DNA, the CDR3 is TGTGCCAGCAGCTTAGCTACAGGACACTCGGGGAATCAGCCCCAGCATTTT. The chain has TRBV7-9 and TRBJ1-5; tentative D call: TRBD1 (5 bases). The ends were cut back, 0 bases at V and 4 bases at J, with 16 bases in the middle. This CDR3 has 17 amino acids. Germline V CDR1 and CDR2: SEHNR, FQNEAQ (reference sequence). Drawing the rest from reference TRBV7-9 and TRBJ1-5, the complete variable domain is DTGVSQNPRHKITKRGQNVTFRCDPISEHNRLYWYRQTLGQGPEFLTYFQNEAQLEKSRLLSDRFSAERPKGSFSTLEIQRTEQGDSAMYLCASSLATGHSGNQPQHFGDGTRLSIL.

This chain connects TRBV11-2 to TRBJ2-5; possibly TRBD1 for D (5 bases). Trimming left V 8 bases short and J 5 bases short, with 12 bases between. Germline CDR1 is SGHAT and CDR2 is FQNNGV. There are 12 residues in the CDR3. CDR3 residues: CASQAGSETQYF. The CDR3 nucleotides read TGTGCCAGCCAGGCAGGGTCGGAGACCCAGTACTTC.

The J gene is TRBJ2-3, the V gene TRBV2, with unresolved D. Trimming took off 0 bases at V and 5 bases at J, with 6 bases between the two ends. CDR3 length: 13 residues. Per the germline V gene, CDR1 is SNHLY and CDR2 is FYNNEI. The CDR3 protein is CASSEALGDTQYF. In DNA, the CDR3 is TGTGCCAGCAGTGAAGCACTTGGAGATACGCAGTATTTT.

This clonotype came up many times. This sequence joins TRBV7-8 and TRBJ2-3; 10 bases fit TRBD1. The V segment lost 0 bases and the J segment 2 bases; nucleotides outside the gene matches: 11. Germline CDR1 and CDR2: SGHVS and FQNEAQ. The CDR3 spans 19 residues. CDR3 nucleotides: TGTGCCAGCAGCTTAGCGTTGGGACAGGGGCAGTCACTCACAGATACGCAGTATTTT. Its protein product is CASSLALGQGQSLTDTQYF. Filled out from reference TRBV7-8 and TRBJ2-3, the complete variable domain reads GAGVSQSPRYKVAKRGQDVALRCDPISGHVSLFWYQQALGQGPEFLTYFQNEAQLDKSGLPSDRFFAERPEGSVSTLKIQRTQQEDSAVYLCASSLALGQGQSLTDTQYFGPGTRLTVL.

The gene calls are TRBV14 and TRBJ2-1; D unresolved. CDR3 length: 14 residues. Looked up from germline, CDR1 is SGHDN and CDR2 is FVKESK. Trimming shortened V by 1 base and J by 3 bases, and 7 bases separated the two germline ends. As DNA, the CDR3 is TGTGCCAGCAGCCAAGTGACGGTCTACAATGAGCAGTTCTTC. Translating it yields CASSQVTVYNEQFF.

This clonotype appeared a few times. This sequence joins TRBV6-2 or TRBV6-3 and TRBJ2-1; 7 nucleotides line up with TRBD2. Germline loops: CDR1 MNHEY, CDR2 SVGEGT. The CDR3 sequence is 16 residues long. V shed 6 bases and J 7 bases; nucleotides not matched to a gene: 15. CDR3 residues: CASRRREREEGNEQFF. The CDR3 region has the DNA TGTGCCAGCAGAAGGCGGGAGAGGGAGGAAGGTAATGAGCAGTTCTTC.

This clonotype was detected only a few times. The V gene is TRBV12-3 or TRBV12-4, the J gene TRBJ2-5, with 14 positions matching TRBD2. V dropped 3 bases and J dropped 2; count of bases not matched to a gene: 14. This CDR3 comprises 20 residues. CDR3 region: CASSFETSGGALGLQETQYF. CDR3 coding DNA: TGTGCCAGCAGTTTTGAGACTAGCGGGGGGGCCTTAGGGTTGCAAGAGACCCAGTACTTC.

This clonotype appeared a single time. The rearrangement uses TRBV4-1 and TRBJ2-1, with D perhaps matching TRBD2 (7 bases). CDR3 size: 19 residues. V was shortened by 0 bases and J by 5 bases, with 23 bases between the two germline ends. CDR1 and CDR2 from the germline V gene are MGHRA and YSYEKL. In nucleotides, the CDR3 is TGCGCCAGCAGCCAAGACTTCCCTCCCTGGGGGGGGCGGAACAATGAGCAGTTCTTC. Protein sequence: CASSQDFPPWGGRNNEQFF.

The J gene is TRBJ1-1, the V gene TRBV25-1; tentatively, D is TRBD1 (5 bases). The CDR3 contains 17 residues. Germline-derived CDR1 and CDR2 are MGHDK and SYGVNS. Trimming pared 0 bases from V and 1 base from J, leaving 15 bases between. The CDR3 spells CASSEYYSGRENTEAFF. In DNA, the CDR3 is TGTGCCAGCAGTGAATATTATTCGGGACGGGAGAACACTGAAGCTTTCTTT.

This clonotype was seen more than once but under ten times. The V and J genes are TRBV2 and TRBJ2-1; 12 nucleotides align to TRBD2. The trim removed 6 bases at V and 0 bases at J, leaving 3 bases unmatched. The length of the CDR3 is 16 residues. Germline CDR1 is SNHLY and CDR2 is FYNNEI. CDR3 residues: CASRASGGDSYNEQFF. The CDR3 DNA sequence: TGTGCCAGCAGGGCTAGCGGGGGGGACTCCTACAATGAGCAGTTCTTC. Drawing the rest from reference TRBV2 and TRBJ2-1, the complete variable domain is EPEVTQTPSHQVTQMGQEVILRCVPISNHLYFYWYRQILGQKVEFLVSFYNNEISEKSEIFDDQFSVERPDGSNFTLKIRSTKLEDSAMYFCASRASGGDSYNEQFFGPGTRLTVL.